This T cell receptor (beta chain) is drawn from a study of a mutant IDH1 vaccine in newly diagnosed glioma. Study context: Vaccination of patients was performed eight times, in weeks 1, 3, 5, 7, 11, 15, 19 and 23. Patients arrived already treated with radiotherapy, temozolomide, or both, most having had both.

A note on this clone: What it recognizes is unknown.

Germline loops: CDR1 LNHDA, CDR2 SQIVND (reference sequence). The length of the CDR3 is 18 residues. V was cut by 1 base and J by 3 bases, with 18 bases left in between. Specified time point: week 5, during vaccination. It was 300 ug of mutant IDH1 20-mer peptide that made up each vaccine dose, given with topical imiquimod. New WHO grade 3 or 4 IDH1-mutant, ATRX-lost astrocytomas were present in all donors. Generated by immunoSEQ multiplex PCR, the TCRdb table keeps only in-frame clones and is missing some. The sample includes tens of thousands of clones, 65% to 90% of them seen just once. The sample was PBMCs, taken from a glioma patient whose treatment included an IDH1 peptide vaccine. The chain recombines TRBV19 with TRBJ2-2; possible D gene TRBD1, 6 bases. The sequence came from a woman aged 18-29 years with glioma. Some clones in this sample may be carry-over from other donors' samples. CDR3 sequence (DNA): TGTGCCAGTAGTATAGCATGGTGGGGGCAACTTGACACCGGGGAGCTGTTTTTT. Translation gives CASSIAWWGQLDTGELFF.